This T cell receptor beta chain was captured in a study of neurological immune-mediated disorders. Germline CDR1 and CDR2: SGHTA and FQGNSA. The CDR3 consists of 15 residues. V lost 4 bases and J 0 bases, leaving 10 bases between the germline ends. MiXCR, applied by TCRdb to the 5' RACE reads, yields one record per CDR3 protein. Of about 120,000 distinct CDR3 sequences in the sample, about 3.2% were seen once. In its sample, this clonotype was seen many times. The chain uses TRBV7-2 and TRBJ1-5; possibly TRBD1 for D (5 bases). Material for sequencing was PBMCs. The source is a young woman with multiple sclerosis. Here the CDR3 DNA reads TGTGCCAGCAGCTCGACAGACCTTAGCAATCAGCCCCAGCATTTT. This sequence encodes CASSSTDLSNQPQHF. Combining the CDR3 with reference TRBV7-2 and TRBJ1-5 gives the whole variable domain GAGVSQSPSNKVTEKGKDVELRCDPISGHTALYWYRQSLGQGLEFLIYFQGNSAPDKSGLPSDRFSAERTGGSVSTLTIQRTQQEDSAVYLCASSSTDLSNQPQHFGDGTRLSIL.